These 5 T cell receptor beta chains came from one sample sequenced in a study of cytomegalovirus exposure and HLA in healthy donors. The PCR had 60 Vbeta and 13 Jbeta primers. Repertoires were generated with immunoSEQ multiplex PCR, while TCRdb's copy carries only in-frame clones and drops some. The table records fewer than 200,000 clones, almost 85% of them present only once. Sequenced input: PBMCs. The receptor set was obtained from a woman between 45 and 60 years old in good health and CMV-seronegative.

CDR3 amino acids: CASSSGTGPLGYTF. The CDR3 DNA is TGTGCCAGCAGCAGCGGGACAGGGCCCCTAGGCTACACCTTC. The genes are TRBV5-8 and TRBJ1-2; 9 bases match TRBD1. V was clipped by 4 bases and J by 8 bases; unmatched bases: 9. The CDR3 spans 14 residues. Looked up from germline, CDR1 is SGHTS and CDR2 is YDEGEE.

The sample holds a few counts of this clone. V usage is TRBV29-1 and J usage is TRBJ2-4; D might be TRBD1 (6 bases). Germline CDR1 SQVTM, CDR2 ANQGSEA. Deletions cut 5 bases from V and 2 bases from J, with 16 bases between. CDR3 length: 15 residues. CDR3 DNA sequence: TGCAGCGTTAGACAGTGGGGGCAGTCCAAAAACATTCAGTACTTC. This translates into CSVRQWGQSKNIQYF.

This clone has only a few counts. The chain employs TRBV30 and TRBJ2-3; TRBD2 agrees at 8 bases. V was clipped by 5 bases and J by 4 bases; unmatched bases: 11. The germline V gene encodes CDR1 GTSNPN and CDR2 SVGIG (reference sequence). The CDR3 consists of 15 residues. The CDR3 nucleotides are TGTGCCTGGGGGGGATTAGCGGGATCACCAGATACGCAGTATTTT. It codes for CAWGGLAGSPDTQYF.

This clone was seen just once. The chain has TRBV7-8 and TRBJ1-2; TRBD1 aligns across 8 bases. Germline CDR1 is SGHVS and CDR2 is FQNEAQ. V shed 3 bases and J 5 bases; nucleotides not matched to a gene: 8. The CDR3 has 15 amino acids. The CDR3 spells CASSFSLTGEYGYTF. As DNA, the CDR3 is TGTGCCAGCAGCTTCTCCTTGACAGGGGAATATGGCTACACCTTC.

J is TRBJ2-7 and V is TRBV20-1; D unclear. CDR1 and CDR2 from the germline V gene are DFQATT and SNEGSKA (reference sequence). The CDR3 has 11 residues. Trimming took off 2 bases at V and 6 bases at J, with 8 bases between the two ends. The CDR3 nucleotides are TGCAGTGCTAGACTCGTCGGCGAGCAGTACTTC. It codes for CSARLVGEQYF.